These 15 T cell receptor beta chains came from one sample sequenced in a study of blood T cell repertoires in COVID-19. Profiled with immunoSEQ multiplex PCR; TCRdb holds only in-frame clones, not every one. The sample includes 440,000 or so clones, about 88% of them seen just once. The source material was peripheral blood. The receptors shown here come from a woman in her thirties or forties with COVID-19, enrolled during active disease.

The rearrangement links TRBV13 to TRBJ2-7, with 11 bases identical to TRBD1. Germline V gene sequence: CDR1 PRHDT, CDR2 FYEKMQ (reference sequence). This CDR3 is built from 15 residues. The V segment lost 3 bases and the J segment 3 bases; nucleotides outside the gene matches: 4. The CDR3 here is CASSFGQGALYEQYF. CDR3 bases: TGTGCCAGCAGCTTCGGACAGGGGGCTCTCTACGAGCAGTACTTC.

This rearrangement joins TRBV20-1 to TRBJ1-2, with a possible D match to TRBD1 (6 bases). The CDR3 runs 14 residues. CDR1 is DFQATT and CDR2 is SNEGSKA in the germline V gene (reference sequence). The V gene lost 3 bases and the J gene lost 2 bases, with 13 bases spanning the gap. This chain's CDR3 is CSASRDILNYGYTF. CDR3 nucleotide sequence: TGCAGTGCTAGTCGGGACATCTTGAACTATGGCTACACCTTC.

The J gene is TRBJ2-7, the V gene TRBV10-3, with 8 bases fitting TRBD1. The CDR3 runs 17 residues. Germline CDR1 and CDR2: ENHRY and SYGVKD. Losses at the gene ends were 4 bases for V and 3 bases for J; bases not matched to a gene: 14. CDR3 bases: TGTGCCATCAGTGGAATAGTTGGACAGGGCCTCGTCTACGAGCAGTACTTC. This translates into CAISGIVGQGLVYEQYF.

This sequence joins TRBV9 and TRBJ1-6; possibly TRBD1 for D (5 bases). Trimming took off 3 bases at V and 9 bases at J, with 13 bases between the two ends. Germline V gene data show CDR1 as SGDLS and CDR2 as YYNGEE. This CDR3 is 14 amino acids long. CDR3 bases: TGTGCCAGCAGCGGAGGAGGGGATGGTTCACCCCTCCACTTT. Translation gives CASSGGGDGSPLHF.

This chain links TRBV5-6 with TRBJ1-1; 10 nucleotides align to TRBD1. V lost 2 bases, J lost 3 bases, and 10 bases stayed unmatched. The germline gives CDR1 SGHDT, CDR2 YYEEEE. CDR3 length equals 17 residues. The CDR3 DNA reads TGTGCCAGCAGCTTAGGGACAGGGGCGCGAGGGGACACTGAAGCTTTCTTT. Translated, it gives CASSLGTGARGDTEAFF. The entire variable domain, with the rest obtained from reference TRBV5-6 and TRBJ1-1, is as follows: DAGVTQSPTHLIKTRGQQVTLRCSPKSGHDTVSWYQQALGQGPQFIFQYYEEEERQRGNFPDRFSGHQFPNYSSELNVNALLLGDSALYLCASSLGTGARGDTEAFFGQGTRLTVV.

This clone has only one observation. The J gene is TRBJ1-2, the V gene TRBV3-1 (or the pseudogene TRBV3-2); 8 nucleotides align to TRBD1. Germline assignment: CDR1 LGHDT and CDR2 YNNKEL (reference sequence). V shed 1 base and J 4 bases; nucleotides not matched to a gene: 11. CDR3 size: 17 residues. CDR3 coding DNA: TGTGCCAGCAGCCAAGGTTCCGGGCCGACAGGGGTCTATGGCTACACCTTC. This gives the protein CASSQGSGPTGVYGYTF.

This clone turned up a few times. V and J are TRBV6-6 and TRBJ2-2, with 7 positions matching TRBD1. With 7 bases clipped from V and 6 bases from J, the junction kept 11 bases outside the gene matches. Per the germline V gene, CDR1 is MNHNY and CDR2 is SVGAGI (reference sequence). CDR3 length equals 15 residues. Here the CDR3 reads CASNPTGLRAGELFF. DNA of the CDR3: TGTGCCAGCAACCCGACAGGGCTCCGGGCCGGGGAGCTGTTTTTT.

The chain's CDR3 is CASSPGLSTDTQYF. The CDR3 coding sequence is TGTGCCAGCAGTCCGGGACTAAGCACAGATACGCAGTATTTT. The rearrangement joins TRBV6-2 or TRBV6-3 to TRBJ2-3; 7 bases fit TRBD2. This CDR3 has 14 residues. J was trimmed by 0 bases and V by 5 bases; bases with no gene match: 2. The germline V gene has CDR1 MNHEY and CDR2 SVGEGT.

The V call is TRBV27, the J call TRBJ2-1, with D perhaps matching TRBD1 (5 bases). From germline, CDR1 is MNHEY and CDR2 SMNVEV (reference sequence). V was pared by 3 bases and J by 7 bases, with 7 bases between. CDR3 length: 12 amino acids. The DNA of the CDR3 is TGTGCCAGCAGTTTTGCAGGGAATGAGCAGTTCTTC. It translates to CASSFAGNEQFF.

The rearrangement uses TRBV25-1 and TRBJ2-1; 7 nucleotides align to TRBD2. This CDR3 has 11 amino acids. Germline lookup yields CDR1 MGHDK and CDR2 SYGVNS. V lost 5 bases and J lost 9; bases outside the gene matches: 1. CDR3 DNA sequence: TGTGCCAGCAGTCCGGGGGGTGAGCAGTTCTTC. As protein: CASSPGGEQFF.

This chain links TRBV19 with TRBJ1-3, with TRBD1 matching 7 bases. V shed 4 bases and J 2 bases; nucleotides not matched to a gene: 8. The CDR3 totals 16 residues. Looked up from germline, CDR1 is LNHDA and CDR2 is SQIVND (reference sequence). DNA for the CDR3: TGTGCCAGTAGTAGGTTGGACAGGAGAACTGGAAACACCATATATTTT. It translates to CASSRLDRRTGNTIYF.

The gene calls are TRBV7-8 and TRBJ2-2; D not resolved. Trimming shortened V by 0 bases and J by 1 base, and 9 bases separated the two germline ends. The CDR3 runs to 16 residues. Germline values: CDR1 SGHVS, CDR2 FQNEAQ. The CDR3 is CASSLARKMNTGELFF. The CDR3 region has the DNA TGTGCCAGCAGCTTAGCGCGGAAGATGAACACCGGGGAGCTGTTTTTT.

Details on this clone: The junction departs from the called germline gene at one end, perhaps through a read error. V usage is TRBV7-7 and J usage is TRBJ2-7; the D gene is possibly TRBD2 (6 bases). The CDR3 runs to 12 residues. The germline V gene has CDR1 SSHAT and CDR2 FNYEAQ (reference sequence). As DNA, the CDR3 is TGTGCTAGCAGCCTTAGGGGAGGCGAGCAGTACTTC. This translates into CASSLRGGEQYF. Filled out from reference TRBV7-7 and TRBJ2-7, the complete variable domain reads GAGVSQSPRYKVTKRGQDVTLRCDPISSHATLYWYQQALGQGPEFLTYFNYEAQPDKSGLPSDRFSAERPEGSISTLTIQRTEQRDSAMYRCASSLRGGEQYFGPGTRLTVT.

The chain recombines TRBV11-2 with TRBJ2-7; 9 bases map to TRBD2. V was pared by 5 bases and J by 4 bases, with 12 bases of the junction left unmatched. Germline V lookup: CDR1 SGHAT, CDR2 FQNNGV. This CDR3 is built from 16 residues. The CDR3 DNA sequence: TGTGCCAGCAGCCGGCGGATCGGGGCGGGAGGGTACGAGCAGTACTTC. Its translation: CASSRRIGAGGYEQYF.

This clone was counted between two and nine times. The chain joins TRBV9 to TRBJ1-2; D ambiguous. The CDR3 loop spans 15 amino acids. The ends were cut back, 2 bases at V and 2 bases at J, with 13 bases in the middle. In germline, CDR1 is SGDLS, CDR2 YYNGEE. Here the CDR3 reads CASSVGPTLNYGYTF. In DNA form, the CDR3 reads TGTGCCAGCAGCGTTGGGCCGACATTAAACTATGGCTACACCTTC.